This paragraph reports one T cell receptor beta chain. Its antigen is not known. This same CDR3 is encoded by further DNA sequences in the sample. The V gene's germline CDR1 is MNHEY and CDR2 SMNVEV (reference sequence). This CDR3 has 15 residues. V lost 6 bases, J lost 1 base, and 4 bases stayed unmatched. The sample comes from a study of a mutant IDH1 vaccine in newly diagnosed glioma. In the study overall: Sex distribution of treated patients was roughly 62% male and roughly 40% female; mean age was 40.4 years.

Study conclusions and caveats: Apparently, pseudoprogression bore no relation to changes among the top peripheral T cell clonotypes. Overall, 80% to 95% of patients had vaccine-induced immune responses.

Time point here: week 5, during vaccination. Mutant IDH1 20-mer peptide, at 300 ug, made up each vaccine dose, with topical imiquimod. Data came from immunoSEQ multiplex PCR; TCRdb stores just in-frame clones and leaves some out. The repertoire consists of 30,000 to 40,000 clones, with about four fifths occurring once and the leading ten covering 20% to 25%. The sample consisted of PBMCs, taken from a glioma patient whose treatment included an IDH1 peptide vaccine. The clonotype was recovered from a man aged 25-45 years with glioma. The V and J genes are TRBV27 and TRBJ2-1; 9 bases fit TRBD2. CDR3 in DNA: TGTGCCAGCAGCCTACTAGCGGGTTCCTACAATGAGCAGTTCTTC. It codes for CASSLLAGSYNEQFF.